A selection of T cell receptor beta chains follows, all from one sample in a study of shared clonotypes between healthy human individuals. Data came from immunoSEQ multiplex PCR; TCRdb stores just in-frame clones and leaves some out. This table has roughly 1.5 million clones, 95% to 99% appearing once. Specimen: naive CD4+ T cells sorted from blood. These receptors originate from a young man in good health. Each CDR3 is given without its conserved first and last residue.

V: TRBV2
J: TRBJ2-5
CDR3: ASSEWPTGTQY

V: TRBV5-1
J: TRBJ2-7
CDR3: ASSNPVGSEQY

V: TRBV21-1
J: TRBJ2-7
CDR3: ASKRTTSTYEQY

V: TRBV6-4
J: TRBJ2-2
CDR3: ASSLTGIPTGELF

V: TRBV29-1
J: TRBJ2-1
CDR3: SVGAREQF

V: TRBV18
J: TRBJ2-2
CDR3: ASSPFDRNTGELF

V: TRBV5-4
J: TRBJ2-3
CDR3: ASSLGVAESTDTQY

V: TRBV5-4
J: TRBJ2-5
CDR3: AGSLGHRETQY

V: TRBV7-2
J: TRBJ1-4
CDR3: ASSSRQGDEKLF

V: TRBV5-8
J: TRBJ2-7
CDR3: ASSLLEFRFYEQY

V: TRBV2
J: TRBJ1-2
CDR3: ASSRDSNYGYT

V: TRBV7-9
J: TRBJ2-7
CDR3: ASSQGLARPHEQY

V: TRBV28
J: TRBJ2-7
CDR3: ASSLPGVEQY

V: TRBV20-1
J: TRBJ2-5
CDR3: SARGWDRDH

V: TRBV9
J: TRBJ1-2
CDR3: ASSPTRSNYGYT

V: TRBV11-3
J: TRBJ2-5
CDR3: ASSYGTSGQETQY

V: TRBV2
J: TRBJ2-5
CDR3: ASSIGLAGLKTQY

V: TRBV18
J: TRBJ1-2
CDR3: ASSPEDRDLYGYT

V: TRBV5-6
J: TRBJ2-5
CDR3: ASSRRETQY

V: TRBV11-2
J: TRBJ2-1
CDR3: ASSSPSRNEQF

V: TRBV29-1
J: TRBJ2-7
CDR3: SGLWDRGPYEQY

V: TRBV2
J: TRBJ1-1
CDR3: ASSVSGSEAF

V: TRBV14
J: TRBJ1-1
CDR3: ASSQKTGGSAEAF

V: TRBV2
J: TRBJ2-2
CDR3: ASSASGRAFSGELF

V: TRBV5-4
J: TRBJ2-7
CDR3: ASSRGQDPYEQY

V: TRBV10-1
J: TRBJ2-2
CDR3: ASSRPGTGAGELF

V: TRBV18
J: TRBJ1-1
CDR3: ASSPPRQNSLDAF

V: TRBV27
J: TRBJ1-1
CDR3: ASSLSGQRNTEAF

V: TRBV7-9
J: TRBJ2-5
CDR3: ASSLQETQY

V: TRBV18
J: TRBJ2-1
CDR3: ASSRDNTNYNEQF

V: TRBV11-2
J: TRBJ2-7
CDR3: ASSRSISVGGHEQY

V: TRBV25-1
J: TRBJ1-5
CDR3: ASSRTGSNQPQH

V: TRBV6-6
J: TRBJ2-7
CDR3: ASTQSGNSYEQY

V: TRBV18
J: TRBJ2-7
CDR3: ASSLTGIREQY

V: TRBV5-6
J: TRBJ2-3
CDR3: ASSLGLAGDTQY

V: TRBV5-1
J: TRBJ2-4
CDR3: ASSVELPKNIQY

V: TRBV5-1
J: TRBJ2-1
CDR3: ASSSRAANVGYNEQF

V: TRBV20-1
J: TRBJ2-3
CDR3: SAGRGDTQY

V: TRBV2
J: TRBJ1-2
CDR3: ASSELAGGDYGYT

V: TRBV7-3
J: TRBJ2-1
CDR3: ASSLVVGPYNEQF

V: TRBV11-2
J: TRBJ2-7
CDR3: ASSLEPAYGTYEQY

V: TRBV25-1
J: TRBJ1-1
CDR3: ASSATGRGEAF

V: TRBV15
J: TRBJ2-7
CDR3: ATSRRQGGEQY

V: TRBV7-2
J: TRBJ2-5
CDR3: ASSLNLAGASETQY

V: TRBV15
J: TRBJ1-5
CDR3: ATSSRGIGNQPQH

V: TRBV14
J: TRBJ2-1
CDR3: ASSKRLAGGKDNEQF

V: TRBV19
J: TRBJ2-7
CDR3: ASSIPPQRDKYEQY